The table lists the clone carrying this T cell receptor beta chain with a count of one. The antigen remains undetermined. In every patient, relapse followed autologous stem cell transplantation, while exposure to brentuximab vedotin differed. These data originate in a study of PD-1 blockade in classical Hodgkin lymphoma. General study points: Before treatment, TCR diversity in newly diagnosed patients was reportedly lower than in healthy donors. By C4D1, diversity of CD4+ TCRs had risen significantly, whereas that of CD8+ TCRs had not.

Here immunoSEQ multiplex PCR was the method, and the copy in TCRdb shows in-frame clones only, minus some. This repertoire shows 150,000 or so clones, 78% found once; its top ten account for 7.5% to 9.5%. V lost 5 bases, J lost 10 bases, and 8 bases stayed unmatched. Germline-derived CDR1 and CDR2 are SGHNT and YENEEA. This CDR3 has 13 residues. The chain uses TRBV11-3 and TRBJ1-1; 9 bases are a match to TRBD1. This clonotype was obtained from a human donor with classical Hodgkin lymphoma. This sample comprised peripheral blood mononuclear cells (PBMCs), obtained before the second cycle of nivolumab. Written as DNA, the CDR3 is TGTGCCAGCAGCAGAGGACAGGGGAATGCAGCTTTCTTT. This encodes CASSRGQGNAAFF.